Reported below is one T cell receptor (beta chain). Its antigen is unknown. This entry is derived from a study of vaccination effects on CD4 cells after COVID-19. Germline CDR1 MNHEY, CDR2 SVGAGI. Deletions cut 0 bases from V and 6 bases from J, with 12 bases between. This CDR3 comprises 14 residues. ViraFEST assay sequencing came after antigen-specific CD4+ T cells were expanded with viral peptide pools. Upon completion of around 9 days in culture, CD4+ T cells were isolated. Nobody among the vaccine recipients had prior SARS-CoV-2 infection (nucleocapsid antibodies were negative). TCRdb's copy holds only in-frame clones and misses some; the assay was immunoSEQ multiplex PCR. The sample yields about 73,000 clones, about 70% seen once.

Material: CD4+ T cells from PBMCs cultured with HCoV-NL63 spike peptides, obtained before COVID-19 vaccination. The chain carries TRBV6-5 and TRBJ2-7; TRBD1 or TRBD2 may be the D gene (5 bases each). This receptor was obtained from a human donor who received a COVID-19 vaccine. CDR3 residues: CASSYSISGGEQYV. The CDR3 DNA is TGTGCCAGCAGTTACTCGATCAGTGGGGGCGAGCAGTACGTC.